Listed below are T cell receptor beta chains from one sample, sequenced in a study of blood T cell repertoires in COVID-19. Libraries were prepared by immunoSEQ multiplex PCR; TCRdb keeps only in-frame clonotypes and omits some of them. The table records about 670,000 clones, 75% to 90% of them present only once. The material sequenced was peripheral blood. These TCRs come from a woman aged 18-29 years with acute or convalescent COVID-19. Both conserved end residues are part of each CDR3. D genes are given only for firm matches. Size is omitted from some rows. Given values are once, few, many or a class for expanded clones.

j_gene,v_gene,abundance,d_gene,CDR3nt,CDR3aa
TRBJ2-7,TRBV28,NA,TRBD1,TGTGCCAGCAGTTTCGTGGGACAGGGAGCCTACGAGCAGTACTTC,CASSFVGQGAYEQYF
TRBJ1-1,TRBV7-3,once,NA,TGTGCCAGCAGCTTGGACAGAATGAACACTGAAGCTTTCTTT,CASSLDRMNTEAFF
TRBJ1-2,TRBV5-1,NA,NA,TGCGCCAGCAGCTTGTGGGGAGCCCAGGGCTACACCTTC,CASSLWGAQGYTF
TRBJ2-2,TRBV9,NA,NA,TGTGCCAGCAGCGTAGGTCCAGGGGCCGGGGAGCTGTTTTTT,CASSVGPGAGELFF
TRBJ1-2,TRBV28,NA,TRBD1,TGTGCCAGCAGTTTAGTTGAGGACAGGGTCGATGGCTACACCTTC,CASSLVEDRVDGYTF
TRBJ1-1,TRBV2,NA,NA,TGTGCCAGCACCCTTACCCGGGGGGGGAACACTGAAGCTTTCTTT,CASTLTRGGNTEAFF
TRBJ1-4,TRBV2,NA,NA,TGTGCCAGCAGTGACCCGACAGTAACGTTACTGTTTTTT,CASSDPTVTLLFF
TRBJ1-1,TRBV24-1,NA,NA,TGTGCCACCGAAGGAGGGGCTGAAGCTTTCTTT,CATEGGAEAFF
TRBJ1-2,TRBV19,NA,NA,TGTGCCAGTAGCCTTGGTCCCCTGCGGGGCTACACCTTC,CASSLGPLRGYTF
TRBJ1-2,TRBV9,NA,TRBD1,TGTGCCAGCAGCGCTCCTCGGACAGGGGGCTACACCTTC,CASSAPRTGGYTF
TRBJ2-2,TRBV10-3,once,NA,TGTGCCATCAGTGAGGACAGGAACACCGGGGAGCTGTTTTTT,CAISEDRNTGELFF
TRBJ2-7,TRBV7-9,NA,NA,TGTGCCAGCAGCCCCACAGGGTTAGCCCACGAGCAGTACTTC,CASSPTGLAHEQYF
TRBJ1-2,TRBV5-4,NA,NA,TGTGCCAGCAGCTTGGGTGCAGGGAGGACTTATGGCTACACCTTC,CASSLGAGRTYGYTF
TRBJ1-2,TRBV5-4,NA,TRBD1,TGTGCCAGCAGCCTCAGGGGGAGCAACTATGGCTACACCTTC,CASSLRGSNYGYTF
TRBJ2-7,TRBV6-2/TRBV6-3,NA,TRBD1,TGTGCCAGCAGCTCAGGGGGTTCCTACGAGCAGTACTTC,CASSSGGSYEQYF
TRBJ2-3,TRBV24-1,NA,TRBD2,TGTGCCACCGGGGAGCGGGGGGGCACAGATACGCAGTATTTT,CATGERGGTDTQYF
TRBJ1-3,TRBV19,few,NA,TGTGCCAGTAGTAGGGGGGGGGACCTTGGAAACACCATATATTTT,CASSRGGDLGNTIYF
TRBJ2-7,TRBV6-5,many,TRBD2,TGTGCCAGCAGTCTGACTAGCGGGGCGTCCTACGAGCAGTACTTC,CASSLTSGASYEQYF
TRBJ1-3,TRBV7-6,NA,TRBD1,TGTGCCAGCAGCTCGGACAGGGGGCGCCGGCAGTTTGGAAACACCATATATTTT,CASSSDRGRRQFGNTIYF
TRBJ2-7,TRBV11-2,NA,TRBD1,TGTGCCAGCAGCTCTAATCCCGGGACAGTTAGCTCCTACGAGCAGTACTTC,CASSSNPGTVSSYEQYF
TRBJ1-1,TRBV5-1,NA,TRBD1,TGCGCCAGCAGCCAATACGTTCAGGGGGGAGCTTTCTTT,CASSQYVQGGAFF
TRBJ1-6,TRBV10-3,NA,NA,TGTGCCATCAGTGAGTCCCTGATCCTTCGGGGTTCACCCCTCCACTTT,CAISESLILRGSPLHF
TRBJ1-4,TRBV28,NA,NA,TGTGCCAGCAACAGGGCACCTAATGAAAAACTGTTTTTT,CASNRAPNEKLFF
TRBJ1-5,TRBV9,once,NA,TGTGCCAGCAGCGTAGGCGGGATTGGCAATCAGCCCCAGCATTTT,CASSVGGIGNQPQHF
TRBJ2-1,TRBV9,once,TRBD1,TGTGCCAGCAGCCCGCGACAGGGTGGCGTAAATGAGCAGTTCTTC,CASSPRQGGVNEQFF
TRBJ1-1,TRBV4-1,NA,TRBD1,TGCGCCAGCAGCCCTAAGTTGGGGACAGGATTGAACACTGAAGCTTTCTTT,CASSPKLGTGLNTEAFF
TRBJ2-1,TRBV14,NA,TRBD1,TGTGCCAGCAGCCACGAAATCGGGACAGCATACAATGAGCAGTTCTTC,CASSHEIGTAYNEQFF
TRBJ2-7,TRBV6-5,NA,NA,TGTGCCAGCAGCGTCCACAGCTACGAGCAGTACTTC,CASSVHSYEQYF
TRBJ1-4,TRBV5-1,once,TRBD1,TGCGCCAGCAGCCCGACCCCGGGACAGACTAATGAAAAACTGTTTTTT,CASSPTPGQTNEKLFF
TRBJ2-1,TRBV9,NA,TRBD2,TGTGCCAGCAGCCCAACTAGCGGGACCTACAATGAGCAGTTCTTC,CASSPTSGTYNEQFF
TRBJ1-6,TRBV7-2,NA,TRBD1,TGTGCCAGCAGCTTAGTAGGGGGCCTAGAGAATTCACCCCTCCACTTT,CASSLVGGLENSPLHF
TRBJ1-5,TRBV30,NA,TRBD1,TGTGCCTGGAGCGACCCTCGGGACAGCTTTTGGATGCCCCAGCATTTT,CAWSDPRDSFWMPQHF
TRBJ1-2,TRBV6-5,NA,NA,TGTGCCAGCAGTTACGTCGCCGGGAGGGGGGCTGGCTACACCTTC,CASSYVAGRGAGYTF
TRBJ1-2,TRBV27,NA,TRBD1,TGTGCCAGCAGTCCGATTTGGACAGGGGGCGCGTCCGTCCGGCGCGTAGATGGCTACACCTTC,CASSPIWTGGASVRRVDGYTF
TRBJ1-2,TRBV6-5,NA,TRBD1,TGTGCCAGCACCCGGACAGGGGAAATCTATGGCTACACCTTC,CASTRTGEIYGYTF
TRBJ1-2,TRBV12-3/TRBV12-4,NA,NA,TGTGCCAGCAGTGTAACAGGGTCCCTAACCTTC,CASSVTGSLTF
TRBJ2-3,TRBV18,NA,NA,TGTGCCAGCTCCCCAAGGTGGGGCCTAGCAGATACGCAGTATTTT,CASSPRWGLADTQYF
TRBJ2-7,TRBV5-1,few,TRBD1,TGCGCCAGCAGCTTGGGACAGGGAAGGGAGCAGTACTTC,CASSLGQGREQYF
TRBJ1-1,TRBV25-1,NA,NA,TGTGCCAGCAGTGAGCTCGACAGGAGCACTGAAGCTTTCTTT,CASSELDRSTEAFF
TRBJ1-1,TRBV12-3/TRBV12-4,NA,TRBD1,TGTGCCAGCAGTCAGATGACAGGGGGAGCTTTCTTT,CASSQMTGGAFF
TRBJ2-5,TRBV7-9,NA,TRBD2,TGTGCCAGCATCCCGTGGGATCTAGCGGGGGGGCCGGAGACCCAGTACTTC,CASIPWDLAGGPETQYF
TRBJ2-1,TRBV24-1,NA,NA,TGTGCCACCAGTGATTTGAGAGGGAGCTCCTACAATGAGCAGTTCTTC,CATSDLRGSSYNEQFF
TRBJ1-3,TRBV10-3,NA,TRBD1,TGTGCCATCGCTGAGACAGGGTCTGGAAACACCATATATTTT,CAIAETGSGNTIYF
TRBJ1-6,TRBV5-6,NA,TRBD1,TGTGCCAGCAGCTTTTCGCGGTCCGGGACAGGGTATTCACCCCTCCACTTT,CASSFSRSGTGYSPLHF
TRBJ2-7,TRBV4-1,NA,TRBD2,TGCGCCAGCAGCCTGACTAGCGGGGGGAACTACGAGCAGTACTTC,CASSLTSGGNYEQYF
TRBJ1-4,TRBV27,NA,TRBD1,TGTGCCAGCAGTTTAGGGGACAGGGGTAATGAAAAACTGTTTTTT,CASSLGDRGNEKLFF
TRBJ1-1,TRBV5-6,NA,NA,TGTGCCAGCAGCTTGGAGAGGCGGATTGGGGCTTTCTTT,CASSLERRIGAFF
TRBJ2-5,TRBV5-1,NA,TRBD2,TGCGCCAGCAGCTTGGCCCGGGGGGACCTTGAGACCCAGTACTTC,CASSLARGDLETQYF
TRBJ2-1,TRBV7-2,NA,TRBD2,TGTGCCAGCAGCTTAGGAGGGACTAGATTAAATGAGCAGTTCTTC,CASSLGGTRLNEQFF
TRBJ1-5,TRBV7-2,NA,NA,TGTGCCAGCAGCTCGCAGGGGTTTGGTCAGCCCCAGCATTTT,CASSSQGFGQPQHF
TRBJ2-3,TRBV24-1,NA,TRBD1,TGTGCCACCAGTGACCATGGACAGGGGGCAGATACGCAGTATTTT,CATSDHGQGADTQYF
TRBJ2-1,TRBV4-3,NA,TRBD2,TGCGCCAGCAGCCGGGGAGCGGGGGCTTACAATGAGCAGTTCTTC,CASSRGAGAYNEQFF
TRBJ1-1,TRBV6-4,NA,NA,TGTGCCAGTTCCTTGACAAGCTACACTGAAGCTTTCTTT,CASSLTSYTEAFF
TRBJ1-1,TRBV11-2,NA,NA,TGTGCCAGCAGCCCAGAGGGAGCAACGGAAGCTTTCTTT,CASSPEGATEAFF
TRBJ1-6,TRBV9,NA,TRBD1,TGTGCCAGCAGCGTGGGACAGGGAAGCTCACCCCTCCACTTT,CASSVGQGSSPLHF
TRBJ1-2,TRBV5-6,NA,NA,TGTGCCAGCAGCTTGGGCCTCCCTGAGGGCTACACCTTC,CASSLGLPEGYTF
TRBJ1-2,TRBV3-1/TRBV3-2,NA,NA,TGTGCCAGCAGCCAAGGTCTGGGGGCGGCCTATGGCTACACCTTC,CASSQGLGAAYGYTF
TRBJ1-1,TRBV7-2,NA,NA,TGTGCCAGCAGCTCCCGACAGTCACCTCTTTGGGCTTTCTTT,CASSSRQSPLWAFF